This TCR beta chain was recorded in a study of blood T cell repertoires in COVID-19. For the study at large: Sites across the United States, Italy and Spain contributed samples from acute and convalescent COVID-19. PBMCs, B-cell-depleted T cells, or T cells were the source of the cDNA or gDNA that made up the material.

Per the original data handling: Cell counts per sample came from amplifying reference gene primers. Measured with immunoSEQ multiplex PCR; TCRdb has only the in-frame clones, and not every one. V, J and clone size are those of that table, while D and trimming were read from the DNA. Seen here are 150,000 or so clones, 87% observed once, and the top ten hold around 6.5%. Germline V gives CDR1 SGHVS, CDR2 FQNEAQ. Trimming shortened V by 0 bases and J by 5 bases, and 16 bases separated the two germline ends. The CDR3 is 17 amino acids. The chain couples TRBV7-8 to TRBJ2-2; no reliable D call. Sequenced material: peripheral blood. This receptor was taken from a man older than 75 with acute or convalescent COVID-19. The CDR3 bases are TGTGCCAGCAGCTTAGCCCCTACCCTCCGAGGTACCGGGGAGCTGTTTTTT. This encodes CASSLAPTLRGTGELFF.